This is a list of T cell receptor beta chains from one sample in a study of T cell responses to AZD1222 COVID-19 vaccine. TCRdb's table, derived via immunoSEQ multiplex PCR, lists solely in-frame clones and lacks some. The table records about 150,000 clones, around nine tenths of them present only once. The material was peripheral blood, obtained 28 days after the second AZD1222 dose. These receptor sequences come from an adult who received the AZD1222 COVID-19 vaccine. CDR3s include the opening cysteine and the closing phenylalanine or tryptophan.

v_call	cdr3_aa
TRBV6-5	CASMKRGGTDTQYF
TRBV5-1	CASSFAGDTGELFF
TRBV11-2	CASSAVRGRGTQYF
TRBV12-5	CASGPTGDTEAFF
TRBV3-1/TRBV3-2	CASSPQLAGGGQFF
TRBV7-9	CASSLERPYEQYF
TRBV11-2	CASSRRGTASTDTQYF
TRBV6-2/TRBV6-3	CASSYGGSHLSGELFF
TRBV6-5	CASSYFAGDGYTF
TRBV9	CASSVDPQGDYGYTF
TRBV13	CASSLGSQPQHF
TRBV9	CASSVDPGNTIYF
TRBV12-3/TRBV12-4	CASIPFAGVGYTF
TRBV5-5	CASSLVDPSYNEQFF
TRBV7-9	CASSLAWQGTEAFF
TRBV5-1	CASSSELAEPNEQFF